Following are 22 T cell receptor beta chains from one sample sequenced in a study of T cells in Graves' hyperthyroidism and ophthalmopathy. The investigators amplified TCR beta CDR3 regions from RNA transcripts. In the first-round RT-PCR of the TCR CDR3, the HTBI primer set was used. TCRdb re-derived calls from the multiplex PCR reads in MiXCR, one entry per CDR3 protein. The sample gives some 620,000 distinct CDR3 sequences, around 15% of which show up once; less than 4.5% is in the top ten. What was sequenced was blood. The receptors come from a woman aged 25 to 39 with Graves' hyperthyroidism.

The chain has TRBV24-1 and TRBJ2-5; TRBD2 agrees at 8 bases. This CDR3 contains 14 residues. V trimming: 9 bases; J trimming: 5 bases; junction bases outside the gene matches: 10. Germline V CDR1 and CDR2: KGHDR, SFDVKD. CDR3 sequence: CATQPAGAEETQYF. CDR3 coding DNA: TGTGCCACCCAACCAGCGGGAGCGGAGGAGACCCAGTACTTC.

At least ten counts were recorded for this clonotype. This sequence joins TRBV28 and TRBJ2-5; D might be TRBD1 (6 bases). The V end was cut by 2 bases, the J end by 5 bases, with 12 bases between. This CDR3 region has 14 residues. Germline assignment: CDR1 MDHEN and CDR2 SYDVKM. CDR3 sequence reads: CASSLTSGAETQYF. As DNA, the CDR3 is TGTGCCAGCAGTTTAACATCAGGGGCTGAGACCCAGTACTTC. Full variable domain (remainder filled in from reference TRBV28 and TRBJ2-5): DVKVTQSSRYLVKRTGEKVFLECVQDMDHENMFWYRQDPGLGLRLIYFSYDVKMKEKGDIPEGYSVSREKKERFSLILESASTNQTSMYLCASSLTSGAETQYFGPGTRLLVL.

This chain uses TRBV28 with TRBJ1-3, with D unclear. The V end was cut by 8 bases, the J end by 0 bases, with 17 bases between. The CDR3 spans 16 residues. CDR1 MDHEN and CDR2 SYDVKM come from the germline V gene. CDR3 sequence (DNA): TGTGCCAGCGCCCGGATGGGTTTGGACTCTGGAAACACCATATATTTT. It specifies CASARMGLDSGNTIYF.

This clonotype was seen more than once but under ten times. V and J are TRBV28 and TRBJ1-1; the D is unclear. V lost 7 bases and J lost 4, with 13 bases in between. Germline loops: CDR1 MDHEN, CDR2 SYDVKM. The CDR3 length is 13 residues. The CDR3 region is CASTPRMGTEAFF. In nucleotides, the CDR3 is TGTGCCAGCACCCCTCGCATGGGCACTGAAGCTTTCTTT.

This chain joins TRBV4-2 and TRBJ1-1; 7 positions agree with TRBD1. With 5 bases clipped from V and 10 bases from J, the junction kept 10 bases outside the gene matches. The CDR3 contains 13 residues. Germline loops: CDR1 LGHNA, CDR2 YNFKEQ. The CDR3 spells CASSEHTGAGAFF. CDR3 DNA sequence: TGTGCCAGCAGCGAACACACAGGGGCGGGAGCTTTCTTT.

J is TRBJ2-3 and V is TRBV2; D remains ambiguous. The V end lost 1 base, the J end lost 8 bases, and 10 bases lay between the germline ends. There are 13 residues in the CDR3. The germline V gene has CDR1 SNHLY and CDR2 FYNNEI. The CDR3 nucleotides are TGTGCCAGCAGTGAAGGGTATCGTGCTACGCAGTATTTT. Translated, it gives CASSEGYRATQYF.

This clonotype turned up a few times. The chain combines TRBV19 with TRBJ1-1; D remains ambiguous. There are 15 residues in the CDR3. Trimming took 6 bases from V and 3 from J, leaving 17 bases between them. Germline loops: CDR1 LNHDA, CDR2 SQIVND (reference sequence). CDR3 DNA sequence: TGTGCCAGTAGCGCGGACGAAGGATGGTACACTGAAGCTTTCTTT. Translating gives CASSADEGWYTEAFF.

This clonotype was counted at least ten times. The chain joins TRBV20-1 to TRBJ1-6, with TRBD1 as a possible D gene (6 bases). Trimming took off 3 bases at V and 7 bases at J, with 13 bases between the two ends. Germline V gene data show CDR1 as DFQATT and CDR2 as SNEGSKA (reference sequence). This CDR3 has 14 residues. CDR3 DNA: TGCAGTGCTAGCGGGGCAGGGGAAAATTCACCCCTCCACTTT. This translates into CSASGAGENSPLHF.

The V and J genes are TRBV28 and TRBJ1-3; D gene ambiguous. Germline CDR1 is MDHEN and CDR2 is SYDVKM. V was shortened by 5 bases and J by 4 bases, with 15 bases between the two germline ends. The CDR3 length is 15 residues. The chain's CDR3 is CASSLLPPGGNTIYF. The CDR3 coding sequence is TGTGCCAGCAGTCTACTTCCGCCGGGAGGAAACACCATATATTTT.

The V gene is TRBV19, the J gene TRBJ1-5, with 7 bases matching TRBD1. The V segment lost 6 bases and the J segment 2 bases; nucleotides outside the gene matches: 7. The CDR3 runs 15 residues. Germline V gene data show CDR1 as LNHDA and CDR2 as SQIVND (reference sequence). The CDR3 loop reads CASRTGYRGNQPQHF. The CDR3 coding sequence is TGTGCCAGTAGGACAGGGTATAGGGGCAATCAGCCCCAGCATTTT. The full variable domain, completed using reference TRBV19 and TRBJ1-5, is DGGITQSPKYLFRKEGQNVTLSCEQNLNHDAMYWYRQDPGQGLRLIYYSQIVNDFQKGDIAEGYSVSREKKESFPLTVTSAQKNPTAFYLCASRTGYRGNQPQHFGDGTRLSIL.

In this sample, this clonotype turned up a few times. The gene calls are TRBV27 and TRBJ2-1; perhaps TRBD2 as D (5 bases). The CDR3 contains 15 residues. V lost 5 bases and J lost 3, with 14 bases in between. The germline V gene has CDR1 MNHEY and CDR2 SMNVEV (reference sequence). The CDR3 DNA is TGTGCCAGCAGTCGAGGGTCCCCGATCTACAATGAGCAGTTCTTC. Amino acids: CASSRGSPIYNEQFF.

This clonotype occurred many times. V gene TRBV12-5 combines with J gene TRBJ2-7; TRBD1 aligns across 11 bases. The CDR3 length is 14 residues. V was clipped by 3 bases and J by 6 bases; unmatched bases: 4. Per the germline V gene, CDR1 is LGHNT and CDR2 is FRNRAP. The CDR3 spells CASGFPDRGREQYF. The CDR3 region has the DNA TGTGCTAGTGGTTTCCCGGACAGGGGGCGCGAGCAGTACTTC.

This clonotype was seen many times. The chain combines TRBV28 with TRBJ2-7; D is unclear. CDR1 and CDR2 from the germline V gene are MDHEN and SYDVKM. The CDR3 runs to 15 residues. The V end lost 7 bases, the J end lost 1 base, and 17 bases lay between the germline ends. The CDR3 DNA is TGTGCCAGCAACCCTTGGGGTGCGCCTTCCTACGAGCAGTACTTC. As protein: CASNPWGAPSYEQYF.

A few counts support this clonotype. The chain combines TRBV7-2 with TRBJ1-2; 9 bases match TRBD1. Germline V gene data show CDR1 as SGHTA and CDR2 as FQGNSA. The CDR3 spans 13 residues. The trim removed 4 bases at V and 7 bases at J, leaving 4 bases unmatched. CDR3 residues: CASSSQGALGYTF. CDR3 in DNA: TGTGCCAGCAGCTCACAGGGGGCGCTTGGCTACACCTTC.

In this sample, this clonotype turned up many times. The chain carries TRBV20-1 and TRBJ2-7, with TRBD1 matching 8 bases. Per the germline V gene, CDR1 is DFQATT and CDR2 is SNEGSKA (reference sequence). The ends lost 1 base at V and 6 bases at J; junction bases unmatched: 5. The CDR3 length is 13 residues. The CDR3 protein is CSARADREPEQYF. For the CDR3, the DNA is TGCAGTGCTAGAGCGGACAGGGAACCCGAGCAGTACTTC.

This clonotype came up many times. This chain joins TRBV12-3 or TRBV12-4 and TRBJ2-1, with D possibly being TRBD2 (5 bases). Trimming shortened V by 8 bases and J by 0 bases, and 11 bases separated the two germline ends. The CDR3 is 14 residues long. DNA of the CDR3: TGTGCCAGCTCGCGGAGGAGCTCCTACAATGAGCAGTTCTTC. Its protein is CASSRRSSYNEQFF.

About this clonotype itself: A much larger clone differs from this one at a single base, so this may be a read error. DNA of the CDR3: TGTGCCACCAGCTCACGACGGACAGATACGCAGTATTTT. Translating gives CATSSRRTDTQYF. The chain couples TRBV3-1 to TRBJ2-3; no clear D gene. The CDR3 is 13 amino acids. Germline-derived CDR1 and CDR2 are LGHDT and YNNKEL (reference sequence).

As to this clonotype: A single base separates this from a much larger clone, so it may be a read error. The chain links TRBV28 to TRBJ2-7; 10 bases fit TRBD1. There are 13 residues in the CDR3. CDR1 and CDR2 from the germline V gene are MDHEN and SYDVKM. The CDR3 protein is CATTGQGSNEQDF. The CDR3 region has the DNA TGTGCCACCACGGGACAGGGGTCAAACGAGCAGGACTTC.

This clonotype has a count of ten or more. The chain employs TRBV13 and TRBJ2-7; 10 positions match TRBD2. J was trimmed by 4 bases and V by 5 bases; bases with no gene match: 8. The length of the CDR3 is 15 residues. Germline V gene sequence: CDR1 PRHDT, CDR2 FYEKMQ (reference sequence). The CDR3 nucleotides read TGTGCCAGCAGCGGCGGGACTAGCGATACTTACGAGCAGTACTTC. Translated: CASSGGTSDTYEQYF.

This clonotype was observed at least ten times. DNA of the CDR3: TGTGCCAGCGTAAAAACGGCTAGCGGATACGAGCAGTACTTC. Translating gives CASVKTASGYEQYF. The chain recombines TRBV6-1 with TRBJ2-7; 7 positions agree with TRBD2. V shed 8 bases and J 4 bases; nucleotides not matched to a gene: 11. The germline V gene has CDR1 MNHNS and CDR2 SASEGT. The CDR3 sequence is 14 residues long.

The genes are TRBV29-1 and TRBJ2-3, with D tentatively TRBD1 or TRBD2 (7 bases each). The germline V gene has CDR1 SQVTM and CDR2 ANQGSEA. The CDR3 is 13 amino acids. V was clipped by 5 bases and J by 4 bases, with 13 bases between them. Here the CDR3 DNA reads TGCAGCGTTACAGGGGAGGGGGCAGATACGCAGTATTTT. It encodes CSVTGEGADTQYF.

This clonotype was counted ten times or more. V gene TRBV30 combines with J gene TRBJ2-1; the match to TRBD2 covers 12 bases. J was trimmed by 7 bases and V by 5 bases; bases with no gene match: 6. In germline, CDR1 is GTSNPN, CDR2 SVGIG (reference sequence). This CDR3 is 14 amino acids long. In DNA form, the CDR3 reads TGTGCCTGGTCGACTAGCGGGAGCTCGAATGAGCAGTTCTTC. It encodes CAWSTSGSSNEQFF.